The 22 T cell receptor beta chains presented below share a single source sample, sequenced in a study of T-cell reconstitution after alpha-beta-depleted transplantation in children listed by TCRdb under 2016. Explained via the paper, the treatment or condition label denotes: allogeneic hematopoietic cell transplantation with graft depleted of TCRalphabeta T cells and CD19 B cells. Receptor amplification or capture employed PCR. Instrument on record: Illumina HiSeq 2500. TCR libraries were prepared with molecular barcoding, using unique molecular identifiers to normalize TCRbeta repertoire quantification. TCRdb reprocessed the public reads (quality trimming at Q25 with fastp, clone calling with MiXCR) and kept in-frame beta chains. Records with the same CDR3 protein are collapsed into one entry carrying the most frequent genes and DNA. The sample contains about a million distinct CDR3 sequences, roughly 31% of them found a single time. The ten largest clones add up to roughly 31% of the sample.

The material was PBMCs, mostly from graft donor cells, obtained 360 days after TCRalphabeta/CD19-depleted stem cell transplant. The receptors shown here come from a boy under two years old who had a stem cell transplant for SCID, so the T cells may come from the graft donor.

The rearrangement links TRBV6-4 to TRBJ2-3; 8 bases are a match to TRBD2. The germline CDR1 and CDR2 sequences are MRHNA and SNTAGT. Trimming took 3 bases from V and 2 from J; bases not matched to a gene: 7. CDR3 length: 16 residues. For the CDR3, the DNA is TGTGCCAGCAGTGAAAGAGCGGGGGAGCTCACAGATACGCAGTATTTT. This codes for CASSERAGELTDTQYF.

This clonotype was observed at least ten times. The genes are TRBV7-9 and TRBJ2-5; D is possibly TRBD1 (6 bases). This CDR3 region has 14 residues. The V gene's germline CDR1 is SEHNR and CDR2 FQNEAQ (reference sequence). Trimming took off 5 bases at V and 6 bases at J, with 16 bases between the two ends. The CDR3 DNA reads TGTGCCAGCAGCCCTACAGGGTTGGGACAGACCCAGTACTTC. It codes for CASSPTGLGQTQYF.

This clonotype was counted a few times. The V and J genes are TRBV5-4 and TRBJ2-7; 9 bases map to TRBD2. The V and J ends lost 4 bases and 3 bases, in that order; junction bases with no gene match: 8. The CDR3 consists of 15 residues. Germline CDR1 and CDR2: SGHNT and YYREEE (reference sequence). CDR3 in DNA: TGTGCCAGCAGCCCAGGGGGACTAGCACACTACGAGCAGTACTTC. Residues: CASSPGGLAHYEQYF.

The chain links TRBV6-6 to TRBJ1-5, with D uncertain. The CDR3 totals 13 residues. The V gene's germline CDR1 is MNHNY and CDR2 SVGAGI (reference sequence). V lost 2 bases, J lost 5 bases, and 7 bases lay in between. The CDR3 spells CASSYVRDQPQHF. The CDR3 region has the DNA TGTGCCAGCAGTTACGTCCGTGATCAGCCCCAGCATTTT.

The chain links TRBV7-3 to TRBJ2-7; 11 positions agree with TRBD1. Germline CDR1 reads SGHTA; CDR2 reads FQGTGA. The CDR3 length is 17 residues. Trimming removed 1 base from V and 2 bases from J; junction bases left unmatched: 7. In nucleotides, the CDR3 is TGTGCCAGCAGCTTAAGGTCCCCGGGACAGGGGGCCTACGAGCAGTACTTC. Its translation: CASSLRSPGQGAYEQYF.

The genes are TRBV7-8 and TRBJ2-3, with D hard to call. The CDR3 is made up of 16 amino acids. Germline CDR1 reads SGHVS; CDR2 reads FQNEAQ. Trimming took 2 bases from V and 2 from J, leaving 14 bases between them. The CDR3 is CASSLKVRQITDTQYF. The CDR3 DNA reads TGTGCCAGCAGCTTAAAGGTCCGGCAGATCACAGATACGCAGTATTTT.

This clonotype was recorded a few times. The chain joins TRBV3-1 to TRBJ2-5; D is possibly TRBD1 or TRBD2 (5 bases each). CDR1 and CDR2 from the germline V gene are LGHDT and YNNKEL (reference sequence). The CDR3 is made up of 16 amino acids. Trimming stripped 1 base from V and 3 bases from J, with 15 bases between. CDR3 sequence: CASSQVARDRKETQYF. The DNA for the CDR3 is TGTGCCAGCAGCCAAGTCGCGAGGGACCGGAAAGAGACCCAGTACTTC.

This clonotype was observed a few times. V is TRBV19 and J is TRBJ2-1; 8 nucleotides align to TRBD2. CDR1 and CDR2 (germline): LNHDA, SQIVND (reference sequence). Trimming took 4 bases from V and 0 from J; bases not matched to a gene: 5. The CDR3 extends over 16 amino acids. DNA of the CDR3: TGTGCCAGTAGTACCGGACTAGCAAGCTCCTACAATGAGCAGTTCTTC. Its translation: CASSTGLASSYNEQFF.

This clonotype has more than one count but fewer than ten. CDR3 region: CASSQGGAFSYNEQFF. As DNA, the CDR3 is TGTGCCAGCAGCCAAGGGGGGGCCTTCTCCTACAATGAGCAGTTCTTC. The chain is built from TRBV4-2 and TRBJ2-1; possibly TRBD1 or TRBD2 for D (6 bases each). Per the germline V gene, CDR1 is LGHNA and CDR2 is YNFKEQ. The V gene lost 1 base and the J gene lost 0 bases, with 10 bases spanning the gap. The CDR3 spans 16 residues.

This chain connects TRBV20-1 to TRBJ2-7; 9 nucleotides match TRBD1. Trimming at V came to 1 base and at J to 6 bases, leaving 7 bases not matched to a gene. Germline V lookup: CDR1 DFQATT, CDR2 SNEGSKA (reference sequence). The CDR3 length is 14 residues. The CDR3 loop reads CSARGGTGRIEQYF. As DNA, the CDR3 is TGCAGTGCTAGAGGGGGGACAGGGAGGATCGAGCAGTACTTC.

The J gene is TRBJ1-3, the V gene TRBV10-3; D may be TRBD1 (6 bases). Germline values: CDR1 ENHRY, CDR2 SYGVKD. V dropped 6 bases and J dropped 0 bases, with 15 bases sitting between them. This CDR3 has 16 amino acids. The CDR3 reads CAIRGDTYSSGNTIYF. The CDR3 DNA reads TGTGCCATCAGGGGGGACACCTATAGCTCTGGAAACACCATATATTTT.

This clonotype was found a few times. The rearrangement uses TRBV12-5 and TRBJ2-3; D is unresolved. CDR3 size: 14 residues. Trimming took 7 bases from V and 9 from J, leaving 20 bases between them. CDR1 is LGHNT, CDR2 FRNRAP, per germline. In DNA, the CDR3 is TGTGCTAGTGCCGGATTGGCCCTCCAATTCACGCAGTATTTT. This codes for CASAGLALQFTQYF.

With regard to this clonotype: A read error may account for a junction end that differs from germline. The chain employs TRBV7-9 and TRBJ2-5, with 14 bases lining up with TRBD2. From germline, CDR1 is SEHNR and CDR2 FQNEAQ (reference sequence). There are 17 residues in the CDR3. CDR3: CASNRGLAGAYKEAQYF. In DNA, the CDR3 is TGTGCCAGCAACCGGGGACTAGCGGGGGCTTATAAAGAGGCCCAGTACTTC.

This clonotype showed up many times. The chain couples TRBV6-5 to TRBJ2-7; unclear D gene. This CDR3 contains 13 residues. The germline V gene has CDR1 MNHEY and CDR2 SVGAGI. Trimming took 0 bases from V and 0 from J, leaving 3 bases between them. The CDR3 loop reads CASSYSSSYEQYF. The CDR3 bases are TGTGCCAGCAGTTACTCGTCCTCCTACGAGCAGTACTTC.

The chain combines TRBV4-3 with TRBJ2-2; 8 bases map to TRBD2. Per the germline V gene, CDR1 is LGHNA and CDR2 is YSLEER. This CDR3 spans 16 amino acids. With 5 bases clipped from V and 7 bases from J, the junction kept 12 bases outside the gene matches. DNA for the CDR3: TGCGCCAGCAGCAAGAACGGGGGGGCCCTAGGCGGGGAGCTGTTTTTT. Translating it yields CASSKNGGALGGELFF.

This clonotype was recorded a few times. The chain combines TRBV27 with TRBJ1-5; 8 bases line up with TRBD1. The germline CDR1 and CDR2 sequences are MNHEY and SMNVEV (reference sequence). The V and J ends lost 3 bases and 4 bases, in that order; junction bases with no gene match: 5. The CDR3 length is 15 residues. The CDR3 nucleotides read TGTGCCAGCAGTTTCAGTTGGACAGGGAATCAGCCCCAGCATTTT. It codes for CASSFSWTGNQPQHF.

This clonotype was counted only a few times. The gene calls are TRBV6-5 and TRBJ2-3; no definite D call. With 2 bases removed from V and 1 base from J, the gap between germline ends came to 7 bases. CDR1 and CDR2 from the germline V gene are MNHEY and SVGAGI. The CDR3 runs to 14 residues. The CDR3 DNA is TGTGCCAGCAGTTACACCCGACGCACAGATACGCAGTATTTT. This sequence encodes CASSYTRRTDTQYF.

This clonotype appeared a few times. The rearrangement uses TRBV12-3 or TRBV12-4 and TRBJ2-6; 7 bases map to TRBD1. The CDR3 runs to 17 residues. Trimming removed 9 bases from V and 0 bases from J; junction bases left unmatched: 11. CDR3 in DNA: TGTGCCAGTTACCGGGACAGCTCTCACTCTGGGGCCAACGTCCTGACTTTC. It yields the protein CASYRDSSHSGANVLTF.

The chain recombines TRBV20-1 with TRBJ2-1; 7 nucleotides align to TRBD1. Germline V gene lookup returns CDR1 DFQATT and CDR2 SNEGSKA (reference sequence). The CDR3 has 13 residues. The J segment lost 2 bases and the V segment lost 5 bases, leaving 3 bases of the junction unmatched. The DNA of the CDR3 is TGCAGTGCTTACGGGACAGCCTACAATGAGCAGTTCTTC. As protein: CSAYGTAYNEQFF.

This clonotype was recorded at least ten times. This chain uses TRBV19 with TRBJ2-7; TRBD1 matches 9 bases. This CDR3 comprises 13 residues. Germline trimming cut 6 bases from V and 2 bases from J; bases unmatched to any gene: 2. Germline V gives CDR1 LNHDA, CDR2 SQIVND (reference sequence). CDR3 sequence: CASRGQGPYEQYF. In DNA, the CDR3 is TGTGCCAGTAGGGGACAGGGACCCTACGAGCAGTACTTC. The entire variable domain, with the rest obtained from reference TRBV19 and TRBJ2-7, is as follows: DGGITQSPKYLFRKEGQNVTLSCEQNLNHDAMYWYRQDPGQGLRLIYYSQIVNDFQKGDIAEGYSVSREKKESFPLTVTSAQKNPTAFYLCASRGQGPYEQYFGPGTRLTVT.

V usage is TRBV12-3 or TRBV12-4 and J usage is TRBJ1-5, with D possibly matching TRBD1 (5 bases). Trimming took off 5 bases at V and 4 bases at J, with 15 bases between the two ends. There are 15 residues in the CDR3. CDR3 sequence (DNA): TGTGCCAGCAGTCCCCAGCAGGGAATAAATCAGCCCCAGCATTTT. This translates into CASSPQQGINQPQHF.

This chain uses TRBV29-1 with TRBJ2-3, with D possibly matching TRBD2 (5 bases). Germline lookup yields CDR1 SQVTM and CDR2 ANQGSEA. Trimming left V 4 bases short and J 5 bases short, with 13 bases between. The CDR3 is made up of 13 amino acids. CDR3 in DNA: TGCAGCGTTGTGGTGGAGGTAGGAGATACGCAGTATTTT. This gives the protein CSVVVEVGDTQYF.